The next 13 T cell receptor beta chains were all read from a single sample in a study of shared clonotypes between healthy human individuals. Some clones are missing from TCRdb's copy, which holds only in-frame ones; the method was immunoSEQ multiplex PCR. The sample holds about 2,500,000 clones, roughly nine tenths seen once. The source material was naive CD4+ T cells sorted from blood. Subset given: CD45RA+ positively selected. All receptors come from a young man in good health.

The chain couples TRBV19 to TRBJ1-2, with TRBD1 identical over 7 bases. CDR3 length: 13 amino acids. With 4 bases clipped from V and 6 bases from J, the junction kept 5 bases outside the gene matches. The germline gives CDR1 LNHDA, CDR2 SQIVND (reference sequence). The CDR3 region is CASSTDRADGYTF. For the CDR3, the DNA is TGTGCCAGTAGTACCGACAGGGCAGATGGCTACACCTTC.

This sequence joins TRBV10-3 and TRBJ2-7; 7 positions agree with TRBD1. The germline CDR1 and CDR2 sequences are ENHRY and SYGVKD. This CDR3 contains 14 residues. Trimming took 5 bases from V and 0 from J; bases not matched to a gene: 4. The CDR3 loop is CAISTGTASYEQYF. CDR3 coding DNA: TGTGCCATCAGTACCGGGACAGCCTCCTACGAGCAGTACTTC.

The rearrangement links TRBV28 to TRBJ1-2, with 11 bases matching TRBD1. Germline trimming cut 8 bases from V and 4 bases from J; bases unmatched to any gene: 9. Germline V gives CDR1 MDHEN, CDR2 SYDVKM. CDR3 length: 15 residues. CDR3 amino acids: CASSGQGALGYGYTF. CDR3 in DNA: TGTGCCAGCTCCGGACAGGGGGCTCTAGGCTATGGCTACACCTTC.

Of note for this clone: At one boundary the junction diverges from the germline segment, which might be a read error. The genes are TRBV4-2 and TRBJ2-7; TRBD2 might be the D (6 bases). The CDR3 has 11 residues. Germline V gene sequence: CDR1 LGHNA, CDR2 YNFKEQ. This CDR3 is CASSQDGGQVF. CDR3 coding DNA: TGTGCCAGCAGCCAAGACGGGGGTCAGGTCTTC.

This CDR3 reads CASSTDGSSGNTIYF. The CDR3 DNA reads TGTGCCAGCAGCACGGACGGTAGCTCTGGAAACACCATATATTTT. The rearrangement joins TRBV7-9 to TRBJ1-3; D ambiguous. Germline V gene lookup returns CDR1 SEHNR and CDR2 FQNEAQ (reference sequence). The CDR3 covers 15 residues. V was clipped by 5 bases and J by 0 bases, with 11 bases between them.

The V gene is TRBV27, the J gene TRBJ2-1; maybe TRBD2 (5 bases). This CDR3 spans 17 amino acids. The ends were cut back, 3 bases at V and 0 bases at J, with 15 bases in the middle. Germline V lookup: CDR1 MNHEY, CDR2 SMNVEV (reference sequence). The CDR3 DNA reads as TGTGCCAGCAGTTTGTACCCGACGGGGAGCTCCTACAATGAGCAGTTCTTC. As protein: CASSLYPTGSSYNEQFF.

The genes are TRBV6-5 and TRBJ2-7; the match to TRBD1 covers 7 bases. Germline V gene lookup returns CDR1 MNHEY and CDR2 SVGAGI. V shed 6 bases and J 4 bases; nucleotides not matched to a gene: 6. This CDR3 is built from 13 residues. DNA for the CDR3: TGTGCCAGCAGCTCGGGACAGTGGTACGAGCAGTACTTC. This codes for CASSSGQWYEQYF.

This clone was recorded once. The chain has TRBV25-1 and TRBJ2-7; 7 nucleotides agree with TRBD2. The junction had 9 bases not matched to a gene; V was cut back by 1 base and J by 3 bases. Germline V gene data show CDR1 as MGHDK and CDR2 as SYGVNS. The CDR3 loop spans 16 amino acids. In nucleotides, the CDR3 is TGTGCCAGCAGTGAATGGGGCGGGAGAAAGGGCTACGAGCAGTACTTC. Residues: CASSEWGGRKGYEQYF.

The chain is built from TRBV5-1 and TRBJ1-5, with no clear D. CDR1 and CDR2 from the germline V gene are SGHRS and YFSETQ. This CDR3 is built from 14 residues. V dropped 3 bases and J dropped 2 bases, with 9 bases sitting between them. CDR3 in DNA: TGCGCCAGCAGCTGGGATTCTGGCAATCAGCCCCAGCATTTT. Translation gives CASSWDSGNQPQHF.

J is TRBJ2-3 and V is TRBV7-9, with unresolved D. Looked up from germline, CDR1 is SEHNR and CDR2 is FQNEAQ (reference sequence). V was pared by 2 bases and J by 2 bases, with 8 bases between. The CDR3 has 14 amino acids. The CDR3 bases are TGTGCCAGCAGCTTAACTTATATCACAGATACGCAGTATTTT. This gives the protein CASSLTYITDTQYF.

The rearrangement joins TRBV6-6 to TRBJ1-4, with TRBD1 identical over 7 bases. Per the germline V gene, CDR1 is MNHNY and CDR2 is SVGAGI (reference sequence). The J segment lost 4 bases and the V segment lost 4 bases, leaving 6 bases of the junction unmatched. The CDR3 is 15 residues long. The CDR3 DNA reads TGTGCCAGCAGTTCCGACAGGGTGGGTAATGAAAAACTGTTTTTT. This gives the protein CASSSDRVGNEKLFF.

The V gene is TRBV12-5, the J gene TRBJ2-6; TRBD1 is a possible D gene (5 bases). The CDR3 runs to 14 residues. Germline CDR1 LGHNT, CDR2 FRNRAP. V was trimmed by 9 bases and J by 4 bases, leaving 13 bases between them. CDR3 region: CASPRASGANVLTF. The CDR3 DNA reads as TGTGCTAGCCCCAGGGCATCGGGGGCCAACGTCCTGACTTTC.

The CDR3: CASAPAGTGTYEQYF. The CDR3 nucleotides are TGTGCCAGCGCCCCTGCCGGGACAGGGACGTACGAGCAGTACTTC. The chain links TRBV5-6 to TRBJ2-7, with TRBD1 identical over 9 bases. The ends lost 7 bases at V and 4 bases at J; junction bases unmatched: 12. The CDR3 sequence is 15 residues long. Germline-derived CDR1 and CDR2 are SGHDT and YYEEEE.